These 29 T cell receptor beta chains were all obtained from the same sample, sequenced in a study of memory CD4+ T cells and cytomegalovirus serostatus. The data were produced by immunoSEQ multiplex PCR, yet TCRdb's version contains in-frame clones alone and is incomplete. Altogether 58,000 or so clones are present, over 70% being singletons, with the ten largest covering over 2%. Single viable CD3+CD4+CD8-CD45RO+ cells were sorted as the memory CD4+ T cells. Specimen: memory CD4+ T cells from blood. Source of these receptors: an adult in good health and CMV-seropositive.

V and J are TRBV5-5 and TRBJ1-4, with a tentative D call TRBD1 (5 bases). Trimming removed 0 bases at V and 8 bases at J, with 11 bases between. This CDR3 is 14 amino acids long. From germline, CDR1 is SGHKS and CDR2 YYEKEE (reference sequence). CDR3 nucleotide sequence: TGTGCCAGCAGCTTGGAGTGGGGCAGCGAAAAACTGTTTTTT. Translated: CASSLEWGSEKLFF.

The CDR3 sequence is CASSEWGQSLPGYTF. DNA for the CDR3: TGTGCCAGCAGTGAATGGGGACAGTCACTTCCGGGCTACACCTTC. V gene TRBV6-1 combines with J gene TRBJ1-2; 7 bases are a match to TRBD1. CDR1 is MNHNS and CDR2 is SASEGT in the germline V gene. This CDR3 region has 15 residues. V lost 2 bases and J lost 8; bases outside the gene matches: 11.

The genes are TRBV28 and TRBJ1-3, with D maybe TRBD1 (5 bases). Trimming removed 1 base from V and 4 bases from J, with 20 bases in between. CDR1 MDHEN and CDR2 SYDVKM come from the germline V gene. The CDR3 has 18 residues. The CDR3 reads CASSLYAQGGFLGNTIYF. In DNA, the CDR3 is TGTGCCAGCAGTTTATACGCGCAGGGTGGGTTTCTCGGAAACACCATATATTTT.

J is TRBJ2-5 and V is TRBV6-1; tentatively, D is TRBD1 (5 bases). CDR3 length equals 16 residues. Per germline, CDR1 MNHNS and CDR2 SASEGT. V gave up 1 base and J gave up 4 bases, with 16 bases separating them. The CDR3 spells CASSEVLGRLRETQYF. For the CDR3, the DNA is TGTGCCAGCAGTGAAGTTCTGGGGCGACTTAGAGAGACCCAGTACTTC.

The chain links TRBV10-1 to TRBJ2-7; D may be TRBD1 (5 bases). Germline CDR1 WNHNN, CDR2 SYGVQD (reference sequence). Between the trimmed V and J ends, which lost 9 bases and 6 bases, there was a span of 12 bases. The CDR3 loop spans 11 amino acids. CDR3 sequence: CARTAPREQYV. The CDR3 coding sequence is TGCGCCAGGACAGCACCCCGCGAGCAGTACGTC.

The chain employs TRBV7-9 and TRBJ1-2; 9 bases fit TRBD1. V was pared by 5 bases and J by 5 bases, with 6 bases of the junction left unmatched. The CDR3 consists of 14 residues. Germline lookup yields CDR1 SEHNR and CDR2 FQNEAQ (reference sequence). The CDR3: CASSRGQGLYGYTF. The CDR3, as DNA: TGTGCCAGCAGCCGTGGACAGGGGCTTTATGGCTACACCTTC. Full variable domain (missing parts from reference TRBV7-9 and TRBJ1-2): DTGVSQNPRHKITKRGQNVTFRCDPISEHNRLYWYRQTLGQGPEFLTYFQNEAQLEKSRLLSDRFSAERPKGSFSTLEIQRTEQGDSAMYLCASSRGQGLYGYTFGSGTRLTVV.

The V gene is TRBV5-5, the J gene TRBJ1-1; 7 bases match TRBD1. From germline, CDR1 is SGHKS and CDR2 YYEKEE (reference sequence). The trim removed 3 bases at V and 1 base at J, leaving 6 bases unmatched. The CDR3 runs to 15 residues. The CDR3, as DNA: TGTGCCAGCAGCTCCTTCGGGACAGCGAACACTGAAGCTTTCTTT. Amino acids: CASSSFGTANTEAFF.

CDR3 nucleotides: TGTGCCAGCTCCGCGGGGGTGAACACTGAAGCTTTCTTT. Protein product: CASSAGVNTEAFF. The V call is TRBV18, the J call TRBJ1-1, with D perhaps matching TRBD1 (5 bases). Germline assignment: CDR1 KGHSH and CDR2 LQKENI. V dropped 6 bases and J dropped 0 bases, with 8 bases sitting between them. The CDR3 is made up of 13 amino acids.

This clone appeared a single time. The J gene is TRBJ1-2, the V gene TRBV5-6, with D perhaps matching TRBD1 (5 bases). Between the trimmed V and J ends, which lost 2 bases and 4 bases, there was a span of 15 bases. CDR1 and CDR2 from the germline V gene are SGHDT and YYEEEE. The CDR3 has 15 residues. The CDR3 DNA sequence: TGTGCCAGCAGCTTATCGGTACTTAGGGGCTATGGCTACACCTTC. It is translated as CASSLSVLRGYGYTF.

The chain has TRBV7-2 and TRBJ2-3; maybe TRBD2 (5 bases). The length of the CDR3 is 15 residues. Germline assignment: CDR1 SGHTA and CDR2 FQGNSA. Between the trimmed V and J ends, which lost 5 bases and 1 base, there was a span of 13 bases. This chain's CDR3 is CASSRMRAGTDTQYF. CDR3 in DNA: TGTGCCAGCAGCCGTATGCGGGCTGGCACAGATACGCAGTATTTT.

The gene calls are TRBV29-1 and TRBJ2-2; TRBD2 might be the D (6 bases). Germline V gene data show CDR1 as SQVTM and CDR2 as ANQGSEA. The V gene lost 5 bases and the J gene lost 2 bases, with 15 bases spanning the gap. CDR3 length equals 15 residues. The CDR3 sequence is CSVKFPGVNTGELFF. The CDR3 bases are TGCAGCGTTAAATTTCCGGGAGTAAACACCGGGGAGCTGTTTTTT.

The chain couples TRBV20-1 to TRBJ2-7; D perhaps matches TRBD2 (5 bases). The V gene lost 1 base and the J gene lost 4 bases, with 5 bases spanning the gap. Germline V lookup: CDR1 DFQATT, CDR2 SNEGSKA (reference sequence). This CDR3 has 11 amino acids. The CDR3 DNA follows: TGCAGTGCTAGAGGCGGGTACGAGCAGTACGTC. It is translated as CSARGGYEQYV.

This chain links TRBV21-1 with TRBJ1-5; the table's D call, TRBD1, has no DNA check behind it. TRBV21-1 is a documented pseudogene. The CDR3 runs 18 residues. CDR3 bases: TGTGCCAGCAGCCAGGACAGGGACGGAGGAGGTAGCAATCAGCCCCAGCATTTT. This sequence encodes CASSQDRDGGGSNQPQHF.

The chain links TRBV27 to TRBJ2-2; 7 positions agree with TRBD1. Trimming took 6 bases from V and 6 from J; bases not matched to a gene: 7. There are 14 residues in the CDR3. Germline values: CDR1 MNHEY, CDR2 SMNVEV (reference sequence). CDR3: CASRKQGSPGELFF. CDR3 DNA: TGTGCCAGCAGAAAACAGGGGAGTCCCGGGGAGCTGTTTTTT.

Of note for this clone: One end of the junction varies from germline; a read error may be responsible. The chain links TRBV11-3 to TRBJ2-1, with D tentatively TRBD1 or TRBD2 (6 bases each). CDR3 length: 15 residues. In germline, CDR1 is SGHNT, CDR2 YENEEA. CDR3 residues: CASNLRGQAYNEQFF. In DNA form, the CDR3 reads TGTGCCAGCAACTTACGGGGGCAGGCCTACAATGAGCAGTTCTTC.

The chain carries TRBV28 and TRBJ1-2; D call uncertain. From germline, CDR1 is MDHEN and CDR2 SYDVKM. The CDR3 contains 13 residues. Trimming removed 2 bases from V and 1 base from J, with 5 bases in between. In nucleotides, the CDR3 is TGTGCCAGCAGTTTAAGGGTTAACTATGGCTACACCTTC. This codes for CASSLRVNYGYTF.

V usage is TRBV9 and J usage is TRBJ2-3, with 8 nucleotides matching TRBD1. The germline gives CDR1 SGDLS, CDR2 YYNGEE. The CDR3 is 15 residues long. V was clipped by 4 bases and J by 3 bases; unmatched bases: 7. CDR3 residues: CASSTLGQATDTQYF. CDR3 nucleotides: TGTGCCAGCAGCACCCTGGGACAGGCAACAGATACGCAGTATTTT.

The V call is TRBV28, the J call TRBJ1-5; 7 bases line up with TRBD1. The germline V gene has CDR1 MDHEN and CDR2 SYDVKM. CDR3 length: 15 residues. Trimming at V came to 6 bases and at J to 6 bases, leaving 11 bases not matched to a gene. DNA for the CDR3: TGTGCCAGCAGCATACAGGGGCCGGGAGGTCAGCCCCAGCATTTT. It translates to CASSIQGPGGQPQHF.

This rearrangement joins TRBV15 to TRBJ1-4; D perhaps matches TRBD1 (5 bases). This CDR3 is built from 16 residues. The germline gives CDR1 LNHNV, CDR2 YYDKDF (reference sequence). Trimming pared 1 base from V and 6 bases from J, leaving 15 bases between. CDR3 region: CATSRVFRRGDEKLFF. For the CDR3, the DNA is TGTGCCACCAGCAGAGTTTTTCGAAGGGGAGATGAAAAACTGTTTTTT.

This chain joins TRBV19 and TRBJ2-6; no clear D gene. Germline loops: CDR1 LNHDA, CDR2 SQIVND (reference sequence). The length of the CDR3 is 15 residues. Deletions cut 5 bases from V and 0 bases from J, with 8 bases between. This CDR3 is CASSGRFSGANVLTF. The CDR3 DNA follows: TGTGCCAGTAGTGGACGGTTCTCTGGGGCCAACGTCCTGACTTTC. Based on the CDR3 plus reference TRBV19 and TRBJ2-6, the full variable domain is DGGITQSPKYLFRKEGQNVTLSCEQNLNHDAMYWYRQDPGQGLRLIYYSQIVNDFQKGDIAEGYSVSREKKESFPLTVTSAQKNPTAFYLCASSGRFSGANVLTFGAGSRLTVL.

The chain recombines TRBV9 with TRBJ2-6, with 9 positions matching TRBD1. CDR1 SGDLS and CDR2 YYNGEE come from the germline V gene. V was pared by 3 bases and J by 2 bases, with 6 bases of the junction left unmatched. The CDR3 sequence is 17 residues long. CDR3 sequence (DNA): TGTGCCAGCAGCGCCGGACAGGGGTCGCCTGGGGCCAACGTCCTGACTTTC. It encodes CASSAGQGSPGANVLTF.

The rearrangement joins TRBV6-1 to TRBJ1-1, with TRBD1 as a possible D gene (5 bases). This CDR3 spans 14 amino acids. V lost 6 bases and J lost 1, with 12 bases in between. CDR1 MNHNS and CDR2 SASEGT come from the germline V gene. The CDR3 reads CASSVTGANTEAFF. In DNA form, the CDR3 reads TGTGCCAGCAGCGTCACCGGGGCGAACACTGAAGCTTTCTTT.

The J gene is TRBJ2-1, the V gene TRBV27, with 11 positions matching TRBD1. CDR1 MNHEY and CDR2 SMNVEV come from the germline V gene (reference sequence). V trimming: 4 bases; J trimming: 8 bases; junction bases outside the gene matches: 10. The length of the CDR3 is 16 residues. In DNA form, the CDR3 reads TGTGCCAGCAGTTCATTCCGGACAGGGGGCTCGCATGAGCAGTTCTTC. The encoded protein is CASSSFRTGGSHEQFF.

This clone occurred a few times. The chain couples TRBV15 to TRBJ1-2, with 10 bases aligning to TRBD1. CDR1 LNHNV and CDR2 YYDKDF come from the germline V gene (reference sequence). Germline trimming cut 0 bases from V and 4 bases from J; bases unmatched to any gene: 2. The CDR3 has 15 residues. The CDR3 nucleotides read TGTGCCACCAGCAGAGAAAGACAGGGGGCCTATGGCTACACCTTC. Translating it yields CATSRERQGAYGYTF.

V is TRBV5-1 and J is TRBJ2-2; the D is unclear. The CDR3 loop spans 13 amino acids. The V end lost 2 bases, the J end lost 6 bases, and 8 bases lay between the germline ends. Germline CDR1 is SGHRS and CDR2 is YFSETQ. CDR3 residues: CASSFVGSGELFF. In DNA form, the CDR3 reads TGCGCCAGCAGCTTTGTCGGGTCCGGGGAGCTGTTTTTT. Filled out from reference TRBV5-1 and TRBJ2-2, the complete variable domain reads KAGVTQTPRYLIKTRGQQVTLSCSPISGHRSVSWYQQTPGQGLQFLFEYFSETQRNKGNFPGRFSGRQFSNSRSEMNVSTLELGDSALYLCASSFVGSGELFFGEGSRLTVL.

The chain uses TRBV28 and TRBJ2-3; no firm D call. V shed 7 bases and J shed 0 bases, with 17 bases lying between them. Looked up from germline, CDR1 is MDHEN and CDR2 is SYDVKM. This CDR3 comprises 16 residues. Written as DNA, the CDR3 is TGTGCCAGCACCCCGGCCGCGACCCTTAGCACAGATACGCAGTATTTT. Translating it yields CASTPAATLSTDTQYF.

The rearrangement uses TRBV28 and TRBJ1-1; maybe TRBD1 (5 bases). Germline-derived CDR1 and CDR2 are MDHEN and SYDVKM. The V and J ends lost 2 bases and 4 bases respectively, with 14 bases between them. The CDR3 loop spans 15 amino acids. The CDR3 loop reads CASSLGGAPGTEAFF. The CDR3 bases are TGTGCCAGCAGTTTAGGAGGGGCCCCGGGCACTGAAGCTTTCTTT.

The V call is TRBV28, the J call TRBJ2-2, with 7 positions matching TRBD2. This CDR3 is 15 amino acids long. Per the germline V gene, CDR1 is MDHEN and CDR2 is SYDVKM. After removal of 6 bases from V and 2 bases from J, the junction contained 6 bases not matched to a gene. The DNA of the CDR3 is TGTGCCAGCAGAAGGGGAGGGATCAACACCGGGGAGCTGTTTTTT. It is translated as CASRRGGINTGELFF.

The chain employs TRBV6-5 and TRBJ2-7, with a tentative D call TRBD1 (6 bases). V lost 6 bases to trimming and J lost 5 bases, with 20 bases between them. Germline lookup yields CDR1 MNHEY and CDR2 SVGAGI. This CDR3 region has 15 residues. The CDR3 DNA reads TGTGCCAGCAGACCCACTTACAGGGCGGTCAACGAGCAGTACGTC. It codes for CASRPTYRAVNEQYV.